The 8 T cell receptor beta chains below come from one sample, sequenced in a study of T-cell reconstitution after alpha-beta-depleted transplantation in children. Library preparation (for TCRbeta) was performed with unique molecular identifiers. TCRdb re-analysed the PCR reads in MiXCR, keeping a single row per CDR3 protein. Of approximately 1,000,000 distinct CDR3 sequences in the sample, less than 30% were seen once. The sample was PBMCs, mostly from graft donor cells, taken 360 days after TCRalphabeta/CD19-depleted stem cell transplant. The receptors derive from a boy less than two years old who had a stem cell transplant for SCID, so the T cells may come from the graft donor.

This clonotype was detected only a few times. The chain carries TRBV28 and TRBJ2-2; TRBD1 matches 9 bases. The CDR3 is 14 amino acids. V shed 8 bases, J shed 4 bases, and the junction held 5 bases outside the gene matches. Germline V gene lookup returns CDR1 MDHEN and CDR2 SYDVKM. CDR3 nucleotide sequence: TGTGCCAGCTGGACAGGGGTCACCACCGGGGAGCTGTTTTTT. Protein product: CASWTGVTTGELFF.

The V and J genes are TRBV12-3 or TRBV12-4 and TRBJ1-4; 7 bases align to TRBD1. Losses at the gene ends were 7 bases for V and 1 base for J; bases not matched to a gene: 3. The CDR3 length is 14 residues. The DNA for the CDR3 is TGTGCCAGCACCCCAGGGGGAACTAATGAAAAACTGTTTTTT. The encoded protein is CASTPGGTNEKLFF.

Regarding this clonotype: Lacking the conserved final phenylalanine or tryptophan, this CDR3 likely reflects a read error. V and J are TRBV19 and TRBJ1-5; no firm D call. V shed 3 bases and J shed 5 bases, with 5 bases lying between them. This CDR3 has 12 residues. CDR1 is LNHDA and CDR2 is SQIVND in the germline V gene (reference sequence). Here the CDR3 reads CASSIRYQPQHY. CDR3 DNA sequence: TGTGCCAGTAGTATTCGATATCAGCCCCAGCATTAT.

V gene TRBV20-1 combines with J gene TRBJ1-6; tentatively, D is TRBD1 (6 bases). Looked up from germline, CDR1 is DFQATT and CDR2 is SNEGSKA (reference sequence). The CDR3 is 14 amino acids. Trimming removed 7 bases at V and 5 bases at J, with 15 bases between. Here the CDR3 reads CSVAWGLNNSPLHF. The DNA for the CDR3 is TGCAGTGTCGCGTGGGGGCTCAATAATTCACCCCTCCACTTT.

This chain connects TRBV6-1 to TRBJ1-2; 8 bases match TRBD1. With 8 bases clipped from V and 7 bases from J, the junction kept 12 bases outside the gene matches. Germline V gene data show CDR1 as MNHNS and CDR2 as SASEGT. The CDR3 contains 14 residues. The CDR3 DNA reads TGTGCCAGCCGCCTTGGAGGGACAGGAACTGGCTACACCTTC. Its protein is CASRLGGTGTGYTF.

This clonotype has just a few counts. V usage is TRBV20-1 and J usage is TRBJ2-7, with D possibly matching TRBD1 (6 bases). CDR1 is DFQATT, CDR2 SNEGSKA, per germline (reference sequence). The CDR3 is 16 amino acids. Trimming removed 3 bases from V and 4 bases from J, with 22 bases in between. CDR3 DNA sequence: TGCAGTGCTAGTTTCGGTAAACAGGGTAAAGGGTACGAGCAGTACTTC. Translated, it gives CSASFGKQGKGYEQYF.

CDR3 nucleotide sequence: TGTGCCAGCACCGAAGCAGGGGGCAGCAATCAGCCCCAGCATTTT. Translation gives CASTEAGGSNQPQHF. The chain employs TRBV12-3 or TRBV12-4 and TRBJ1-5, with TRBD1 identical over 8 bases. V lost 7 bases, J lost 1 base, and 6 bases stayed unmatched. The CDR3 extends over 15 amino acids.

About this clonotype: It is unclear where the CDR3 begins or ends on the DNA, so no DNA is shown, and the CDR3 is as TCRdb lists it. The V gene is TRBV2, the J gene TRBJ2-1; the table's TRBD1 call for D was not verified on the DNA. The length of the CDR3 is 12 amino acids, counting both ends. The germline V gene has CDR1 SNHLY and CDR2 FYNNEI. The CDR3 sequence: CASSGVGQGAFF.